The present T cell receptor (beta chain) was sequenced within a study of blood T cell repertoires in COVID-19. Background on the study: COVID-19 samples collected from the United States, Italy and Spain covered acute and convalescent phases.

How the authors handled the data: Reference gene primer amplification yielded estimated nucleated cell counts. Assay: immunoSEQ multiplex PCR; the TCRdb copy retains only in-frame clones and omits some. The V and J calls and clone size come from that table; D and trimming were worked out from the DNA. The sample holds over 65,000 clones, 86% seen once. This clone turned up a few times. Germline-derived CDR1 and CDR2 are SNHLY and FYNNEI. This CDR3 region has 15 residues. The J segment lost 7 bases and the V segment lost 5 bases, leaving 9 bases of the junction unmatched. The TCR sequence derives from a man aged 50 or older with active or convalescent COVID-19. What was sequenced was peripheral blood. This rearrangement joins TRBV2 to TRBJ2-4; TRBD1 agrees at 9 bases. CDR3 DNA: TGTGCCAGCAGTCTCTCTACGGGACAGGGTAACATTCAGTACTTC. It encodes CASSLSTGQGNIQYF.